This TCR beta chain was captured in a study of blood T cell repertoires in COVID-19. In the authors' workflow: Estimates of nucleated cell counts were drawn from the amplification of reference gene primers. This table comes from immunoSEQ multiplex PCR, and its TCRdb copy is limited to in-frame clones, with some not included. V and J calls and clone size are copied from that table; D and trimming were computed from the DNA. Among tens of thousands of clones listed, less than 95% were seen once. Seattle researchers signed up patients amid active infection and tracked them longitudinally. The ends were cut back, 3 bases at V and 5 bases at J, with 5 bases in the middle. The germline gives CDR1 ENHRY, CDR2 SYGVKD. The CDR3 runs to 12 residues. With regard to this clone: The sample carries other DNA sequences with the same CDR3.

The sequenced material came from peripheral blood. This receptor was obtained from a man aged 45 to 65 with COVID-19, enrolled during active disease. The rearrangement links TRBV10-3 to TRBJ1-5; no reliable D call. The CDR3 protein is CAISESDQPQHF. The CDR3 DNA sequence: TGTGCCATCAGTGAATCCGATCAGCCCCAGCATTTT.